Listed here are 27 T cell receptor beta chains from one sample, sequenced in a study of blood T cell repertoires in COVID-19. Data came from immunoSEQ multiplex PCR; TCRdb stores just in-frame clones and leaves some out. The top ten hold 7.5% to 9% of the sample, which has fewer than 700,000 clones, 70% to 90% seen once. Material for sequencing was peripheral blood. These receptors all come from a woman aged 45 to 65 with COVID-19, enrolled during active disease.

The genes are TRBV6-5 and TRBJ1-6, with 9 bases identical to TRBD1. From germline, CDR1 is MNHEY and CDR2 SVGAGI. The J segment lost 10 bases and the V segment lost 2 bases, leaving 9 bases of the junction unmatched. CDR3 size: 16 residues. The CDR3 DNA reads TGTGCCAGCAGTTACGCCCGGGACAGGGTCAACTCACCCCTCCACTTT. Translating gives CASSYARDRVNSPLHF.

The V and J genes are TRBV5-5 and TRBJ2-1; maybe TRBD1 (5 bases). This CDR3 has 16 residues. V gave up 0 bases and J gave up 8 bases, with 18 bases separating them. CDR1 and CDR2 from the germline V gene are SGHKS and YYEKEE (reference sequence). DNA of the CDR3: TGTGCCAGCAGCTTGGCCGGAGACTCCCTAGGGGATGAGCAGTTCTTC. This encodes CASSLAGDSLGDEQFF.

The gene calls are TRBV24-1 and TRBJ1-1; 10 nucleotides match TRBD1. Germline CDR1 reads KGHDR; CDR2 reads SFDVKD. CDR3 length: 21 amino acids. With V trimmed by 2 bases and J by 2 bases, 19 bases remained unmatched. CDR3 sequence reads: CATSDWLGTGDLSPYNTEAFF. As DNA, the CDR3 is TGTGCCACCAGTGATTGGTTGGGGACAGGGGACCTTTCGCCTTATAACACTGAAGCTTTCTTT.

The rearrangement joins TRBV27 to TRBJ2-2; D uncertain. The CDR3 runs to 14 residues. Trimming took off 4 bases at V and 2 bases at J, with 8 bases between the two ends. Germline V CDR1 and CDR2: MNHEY, SMNVEV (reference sequence). The CDR3 nucleotides read TGTGCCAGCAGTTCCAGTCCCAACACCGGGGAGCTGTTTTTT. It codes for CASSSSPNTGELFF.

The chain combines TRBV6-2 or TRBV6-3 with TRBJ1-1, with a possible D match to TRBD1 (5 bases). Trimming stripped 5 bases from V and 5 bases from J, with 18 bases between. Germline CDR1 reads MNHEY; CDR2 reads SVGEGT. The CDR3 contains 15 residues. The CDR3, as DNA: TGTGCCAGCAGTCCGTCGCGGGGCTGGGGAACTGAAGCTTTCTTT. It encodes CASSPSRGWGTEAFF.

This clone was seen only once. The gene calls are TRBV5-1 and TRBJ1-6, with 10 bases lining up with TRBD1. This CDR3 region has 17 residues. Looked up from germline, CDR1 is SGHRS and CDR2 is YFSETQ. J lost 6 bases, V lost 4 bases, and 10 bases had no gene match. The CDR3 nucleotides read TGCGCCAGCAGCACGGGCGGGACAGGGGTTTCTAATTCACCCCTCCACTTT. It encodes CASSTGGTGVSNSPLHF.

The V gene is TRBV4-1, the J gene TRBJ2-3; tentatively, D is TRBD1 (5 bases). CDR1 is MGHRA, CDR2 YSYEKL, per germline. This CDR3 is 17 amino acids long. Trimming cost V 1 base and J 7 bases, with 21 bases left between them. The CDR3 DNA reads TGCGCCAGCAGCCAAGTGGCGACAGTATTACCTAAGAATACGCAGTATTTT. Translating it yields CASSQVATVLPKNTQYF.

The chain carries TRBV2 and TRBJ1-4; D is unclear. From germline, CDR1 is SNHLY and CDR2 FYNNEI. The CDR3 length is 14 residues. Trimming took off 8 bases at V and 0 bases at J, with 10 bases between the two ends. The CDR3 loop reads CASGPRTTNEKLFF. The DNA of the CDR3 is TGTGCCAGCGGGCCCCGAACAACTAATGAAAAACTGTTTTTT.

The V and J genes are TRBV30 and TRBJ1-2; D may be TRBD1 (6 bases). Trimming took 0 bases from V and 9 from J, leaving 14 bases between them. The CDR3 contains 13 residues. CDR1 GTSNPN and CDR2 SVGIG come from the germline V gene (reference sequence). This CDR3 reads CAWSVGGRWSYTF. The DNA for the CDR3 is TGTGCCTGGAGTGTGGGGGGGCGTTGGAGCTACACCTTC.

This chain connects TRBV18 to TRBJ1-1; perhaps TRBD1 as D (5 bases). The germline V gene has CDR1 KGHSH and CDR2 LQKENI. Trimming cost V 3 bases and J 3 bases, with 11 bases left between them. This CDR3 comprises 14 residues. For the CDR3, the DNA is TGTGCCAGCTCACCCCTAGGGGCGGACACTGAAGCTTTCTTT. This translates into CASSPLGADTEAFF.

The chain couples TRBV6-5 to TRBJ2-1; maybe TRBD2 (7 bases). The germline gives CDR1 MNHEY, CDR2 SVGAGI. The CDR3 is 15 amino acids. Trimming shortened V by 8 bases and J by 6 bases, and 20 bases separated the two germline ends. DNA for the CDR3: TGTGCCAGCCCTCCGGGGCGGGGGCCCGGCAATGAGCAGTTCTTC. It encodes CASPPGRGPGNEQFF.

The chain joins TRBV18 to TRBJ2-7; tentative D call: TRBD1 (8 bases). Germline V CDR1 and CDR2: KGHSH, LQKENI. The CDR3 sequence is 16 residues long. V gave up 3 bases and J gave up 3 bases, with 18 bases separating them. As DNA, the CDR3 is TGTGCCAGCTCACCTAGACAGACAGGGGACTACTACGAGCAGTACTTC. Its protein product is CASSPRQTGDYYEQYF.

The chain joins TRBV11-1 to TRBJ2-3; perhaps TRBD2 as D (7 bases). CDR1 and CDR2 (germline): SGHAT, FQDESV (reference sequence). The V and J ends lost 5 bases and 5 bases respectively, with 20 bases between them. The length of the CDR3 is 16 residues. CDR3 sequence: CASSPPEWGGRDTQYF. CDR3 DNA sequence: TGTGCCAGCAGCCCACCAGAGTGGGGGGGCCGAGATACGCAGTATTTT. Combining the CDR3 with reference TRBV11-1 and TRBJ2-3 gives the whole variable domain EAEVAQSPRYKITEKSQAVAFWCDPISGHATLYWYRQILGQGPELLVQFQDESVVDDSQLPKDRFSAERLKGVDSTLKIQPAELGDSAMYLCASSPPEWGGRDTQYFGPGTRLTVL.

V is TRBV10-1 and J is TRBJ2-2; TRBD1 agrees at 7 bases. Germline trimming cut 2 bases from V and 0 bases from J; bases unmatched to any gene: 9. The CDR3 loop spans 18 amino acids. CDR1 is WNHNN and CDR2 is SYGVQD in the germline V gene (reference sequence). CDR3 nucleotide sequence: TGCGCCAGCAGTGAGAGCGCGGAGACAGGGACGAACACCGGGGAGCTGTTTTTT. This translates into CASSESAETGTNTGELFF.

The V call is TRBV12-3 or TRBV12-4, the J call TRBJ1-4, with D possibly matching TRBD1 (6 bases). V lost 6 bases, J lost 10 bases, and 12 bases lay in between. The CDR3 is 12 amino acids. CDR3 sequence: CASSPKQGKLFF. In DNA form, the CDR3 reads TGTGCCAGCAGCCCTAAACAGGGAAAACTGTTTTTT.

The rearrangement uses TRBV5-1 and TRBJ1-2; weak D call: TRBD1 (5 bases). This CDR3 contains 19 residues. Germline CDR1 and CDR2: SGHRS and YFSETQ. Trimming cost V 3 bases and J 4 bases, with 28 bases left between them. This CDR3 is CASSSRPRPNSQVTYGYTF. Here the CDR3 DNA reads TGCGCCAGCAGCTCCCGCCCTCGACCTAATTCACAGGTGACCTATGGCTACACCTTC.

The rearrangement links TRBV7-6 to TRBJ1-1; D is uncertain. V lost 5 bases and J 0 bases, leaving 16 bases between the germline ends. The CDR3 spans 16 residues. Germline V lookup: CDR1 SGHVS, CDR2 FNYEAQ. In DNA form, the CDR3 reads TGTGCCAGCAGCCGAACGGCGGGGAGTCTGAACACTGAAGCTTTCTTT. It specifies CASSRTAGSLNTEAFF.

This sequence joins TRBV4-1 and TRBJ1-6; D gene ambiguous. The CDR3 is made up of 15 amino acids. V lost 4 bases and J 6 bases, leaving 13 bases between the germline ends. Germline CDR1 MGHRA, CDR2 YSYEKL. The CDR3 loop reads CASSPGGNLNSPLHF. The CDR3 DNA sequence: TGCGCCAGCAGCCCCGGAGGCAATCTTAATTCACCCCTCCACTTT.

The rearrangement joins TRBV2 to TRBJ1-2; TRBD1 agrees at 7 bases. V lost 8 bases to trimming and J lost 8 bases; unmatched junction nucleotides: 14. The CDR3 loop spans 14 amino acids. Per germline, CDR1 SNHLY and CDR2 FYNNEI. The DNA of the CDR3 is TGTGCCAGCTGGGATATATTCGACAGGGAAGGCTACACCTTC. It translates to CASWDIFDREGYTF.

The V gene is TRBV12-2, the J gene TRBJ1-5; TRBD1, the table's D call, lacks a check against the DNA. TRBV12-2 is a pseudogene segment. This CDR3 is 17 amino acids long. The CDR3 loop is CASRLWSRQSQNQPQHF. The DNA of the CDR3 is TGTGCAAGTCGCTTATGGTCCCGACAGTCTCAAAATCAGCCCCAGCATTTT.

The chain uses TRBV6-1 and TRBJ1-5, with TRBD1 as a possible D gene (6 bases). CDR1 and CDR2 from the germline V gene are MNHNS and SASEGT. This CDR3 comprises 14 residues. The V end was cut by 3 bases, the J end by 9 bases, with 15 bases between. CDR3 sequence: CASSDRGSEGPQHF. The CDR3 DNA follows: TGTGCCAGCAGTGACAGGGGTTCTGAGGGGCCCCAGCATTTT.

The CDR3, as DNA: TGTGCCTGGAGCATGGGGCTGGCTGATCAGCCCCAGCATTTT. Translation: CAWSMGLADQPQHF. The rearrangement joins TRBV30 to TRBJ1-5; a weak D match, TRBD1 (5 bases). Trimming removed 3 bases from V and 5 bases from J, with 14 bases in between. Per germline, CDR1 GTSNPN and CDR2 SVGIG (reference sequence). The CDR3 has 14 amino acids.

This clone was recorded only once. V usage is TRBV3-1 (or the pseudogene TRBV3-2) and J usage is TRBJ1-3; 7 nucleotides match TRBD1. The V and J ends lost 4 bases and 3 bases, in that order; junction bases with no gene match: 3. The CDR3 extends over 14 amino acids. Germline V lookup: CDR1 LGHDT, CDR2 YNNKEL (reference sequence). The CDR3 DNA reads TGTGCCAGCAGCCGACAGGGAGGTGGAAACACCATATATTTT. Protein product: CASSRQGGGNTIYF.

This chain links TRBV2 with TRBJ1-2; D remains ambiguous. Germline V gene lookup returns CDR1 SNHLY and CDR2 FYNNEI. The ends were cut back, 5 bases at V and 3 bases at J, with 13 bases in the middle. The CDR3 runs to 14 residues. This chain's CDR3 is CASSLPGEDYGYTF. Here the CDR3 DNA reads TGTGCCAGCAGTCTCCCCGGCGAGGACTATGGCTACACCTTC.

The chain is built from TRBV5-6 and TRBJ1-2, with 12 bases aligning to TRBD1. The CDR3 has 14 residues. Looked up from germline, CDR1 is SGHDT and CDR2 is YYEEEE. Trimming removed 5 bases from V and 4 bases from J; junction bases left unmatched: 3. The CDR3 bases are TGTGCCAGCAGAGCGGGACAGGGGGCCTATGGCTACACCTTC. Translating it yields CASRAGQGAYGYTF.

The chain recombines TRBV5-6 with TRBJ1-5, with D unclear. The V end lost 2 bases, the J end lost 5 bases, and 8 bases lay between the germline ends. This CDR3 has 13 amino acids. CDR1 SGHDT and CDR2 YYEEEE come from the germline V gene. The CDR3 region has the DNA TGTGCCAGCAGCTTATCAGTCGATCAGCCCCAGCATTTT. Residues: CASSLSVDQPQHF.

J is TRBJ2-1 and V is TRBV5-1, with 7 nucleotides matching TRBD2. The CDR3 is made up of 14 amino acids. J was trimmed by 8 bases and V by 3 bases; bases with no gene match: 8. The germline CDR1 and CDR2 sequences are SGHRS and YFSETQ. The DNA for the CDR3 is TGCGCCAGCAGCTACGGGAGGCAGTTCGATGAGCAGTTCTTC. Its protein product is CASSYGRQFDEQFF.